The 4 T cell receptor beta chains listed next were all sequenced from one sample in a study of T cell responses to AZD1222 COVID-19 vaccine. This table comes from immunoSEQ multiplex PCR, and its TCRdb copy is limited to in-frame clones, with some not included. The table lists 100,000 to 150,000 clones, roughly 92% of them singletons. This specimen consisted of peripheral blood, obtained 28 days after the second AZD1222 dose. These receptors all come from an adult who received the AZD1222 COVID-19 vaccine.

J is TRBJ1-3 and V is TRBV18; TRBD1 agrees at 12 bases. Germline loops: CDR1 KGHSH, CDR2 LQKENI. The length of the CDR3 is 18 residues. V shed 3 bases and J 4 bases; nucleotides not matched to a gene: 10. The CDR3: CASSPFRDRGLQGNTIYF. The CDR3 region has the DNA TGTGCCAGCTCACCTTTCCGGGACAGGGGGCTTCAGGGAAACACCATATATTTT.

The chain combines TRBV7-9 with TRBJ2-4; tentatively, D is TRBD2 (5 bases). The germline V gene encodes CDR1 SEHNR and CDR2 FQNEAQ (reference sequence). The length of the CDR3 is 12 residues. V was clipped by 3 bases and J by 6 bases, with 6 bases between them. The CDR3 DNA sequence: TGTGCCAGCAGCTTGGACTTAAACATTCAGTACTTC. Its translation is CASSLDLNIQYF.

V usage is TRBV10-3 and J usage is TRBJ1-2; TRBD1 might be the D (6 bases). Trimming removed 4 bases from V and 3 bases from J, with 9 bases in between. Germline lookup yields CDR1 ENHRY and CDR2 SYGVKD. CDR3 length equals 13 residues. The DNA for the CDR3 is TGTGCCATCAGTGTGGGGGCGGACTATGGCTACACCTTC. Residues: CAISVGADYGYTF.

This clone was seen a single time. This sequence joins TRBV7-7 and TRBJ2-2; 9 nucleotides line up with TRBD1. The germline V gene encodes CDR1 SSHAT and CDR2 FNYEAQ (reference sequence). After removal of 5 bases from V and 7 bases from J, the junction contained 5 bases not matched to a gene. The CDR3 consists of 14 residues. CDR3 coding DNA: TGTGCCAGCAGCGGGACAGGGAAGGACGGGGAGCTGTTTTTT. Translation: CASSGTGKDGELFF.